Following are 23 T cell receptor beta chains from one sample sequenced in a study of T-cell memory formation after mild COVID-19. MiXCR, applied by TCRdb to the 5' RACE reads, yields one record per CDR3 protein. The data contain 400,000 to 450,000 distinct CDR3 sequences, approximately 18% of them seen just once; the ten biggest clones take up roughly 21%. Sequenced input: PBMCs or a T cell subset sorted from them (not recorded which). The receptors shown here come from a man younger than 35 who had mild COVID-19 (a few samples of this study predate the infection). Cell type and time point are not known.

The V call is TRBV18, the J call TRBJ1-2; 10 bases are a match to TRBD1. CDR3 length: 15 amino acids. Germline loops: CDR1 KGHSH, CDR2 LQKENI. V lost 3 bases and J lost 4; bases outside the gene matches: 5. Written as DNA, the CDR3 is TGTGCCAGCTCACCTGAGACAGGGGGCAGCTATGGCTACACCTTC. It translates to CASSPETGGSYGYTF.

This chain uses TRBV29-1 with TRBJ2-2; the match to TRBD2 covers 7 bases. From germline, CDR1 is SQVTM and CDR2 ANQGSEA. V was pared by 0 bases and J by 7 bases, with 11 bases of the junction left unmatched. The CDR3 is 16 amino acids. The CDR3 protein is CSVEERQRGDDGELFF. The CDR3 DNA sequence: TGCAGCGTTGAAGAACGGCAGCGGGGTGACGACGGGGAGCTGTTTTTT.

The chain combines TRBV5-5 with TRBJ1-1; D might be TRBD1 (5 bases). Germline V lookup: CDR1 SGHKS, CDR2 YYEKEE (reference sequence). V was pared by 4 bases and J by 6 bases, with 22 bases between. The CDR3 consists of 16 residues. The CDR3 reads CASSLVRGLVSSEAFF. The CDR3 nucleotides read TGTGCCAGCAGCCTGGTGCGGGGCTTGGTTAGCTCTGAAGCTTTCTTT.

This clonotype was seen more than once but under ten times. J is TRBJ2-4 and V is TRBV7-2, with 10 bases fitting TRBD1. Trimming removed 5 bases from V and 1 base from J; junction bases left unmatched: 8. The V gene's germline CDR1 is SGHTA and CDR2 FQGNSA. This CDR3 contains 17 residues. CDR3: CASSAVRGQGAKNIQYF. The DNA for the CDR3 is TGTGCCAGCAGCGCCGTCCGGGGACAGGGGGCCAAAAACATTCAGTACTTC.

The rearrangement links TRBV9 to TRBJ1-1; possible D gene TRBD1, 6 bases. Germline lookup yields CDR1 SGDLS and CDR2 YYNGEE. This CDR3 has 15 amino acids. Trimming removed 4 bases from V and 5 bases from J, with 18 bases in between. DNA for the CDR3: TGTGCCAGCAGCTTGGGGGACACCCAAGGGACTGAAGCTTTCTTT. This translates into CASSLGDTQGTEAFF.

The rearrangement uses TRBV24-1 and TRBJ2-5, with a possible D match to TRBD2 (5 bases). The germline V and J ends were trimmed by 3 bases and 4 bases, with 14 bases remaining between them. Looked up from germline, CDR1 is KGHDR and CDR2 is SFDVKD. The CDR3 has 15 residues. CDR3 nucleotide sequence: TGTGCCACCAGTGATGGGCCAACTGGAGGAGAGACCCAGTACTTC. Translated, it gives CATSDGPTGGETQYF.

The CDR3 nucleotides are TGTGCCAGTAGTAGGGGCGAGACCCATGAGCAGTTCTTC. Protein sequence: CASSRGETHEQFF. The gene calls are TRBV19 and TRBJ2-1; D might be TRBD1 (5 bases). This CDR3 comprises 13 residues. Trimming left V 4 bases short and J 8 bases short, with 12 bases between. Germline CDR1 is LNHDA and CDR2 is SQIVND (reference sequence).

The V call is TRBV11-3, the J call TRBJ1-1; D ambiguous. There are 13 residues in the CDR3. Germline-derived CDR1 and CDR2 are SGHNT and YENEEA. Between the trimmed V and J ends, which lost 2 bases and 1 base, there was a span of 5 bases. CDR3 protein: CASSLIQNTEAFF. Written as DNA, the CDR3 is TGTGCCAGCAGCTTAATACAGAACACTGAAGCTTTCTTT.

The chain recombines TRBV12-3 or TRBV12-4 with TRBJ1-5; a weak D match, TRBD1 (5 bases). With 8 bases removed from V and 4 bases from J, the gap between germline ends came to 9 bases. The CDR3 consists of 12 residues. The CDR3 is CASGGQNQPQHF. CDR3 coding DNA: TGTGCCAGCGGGGGTCAAAATCAGCCCCAGCATTTT.

This chain joins TRBV21-1 and TRBJ2-1; the table gives TRBD2 as D, unverified against the DNA. TRBV21-1 is deemed a pseudogene. The length of the CDR3 is 16 residues. For the CDR3, the DNA is TGTGCCAGCAGCAAAGTAGGCGGGGGGGGCTACAATGAGCAGTTCTTC. This translates into CASSKVGGGGYNEQFF.

The chain joins TRBV29-1 to TRBJ1-4; D may be TRBD1 (6 bases). From germline, CDR1 is SQVTM and CDR2 ANQGSEA. The CDR3 covers 12 residues. Trimming pared 7 bases from V and 6 bases from J, leaving 12 bases between. The CDR3 DNA follows: TGCAGCGGCTACTGGACAGATGAAAAACTGTTTTTT. Its protein is CSGYWTDEKLFF.

This clonotype was picked up a small number of times. The chain uses TRBV7-2 and TRBJ2-7; no clear D. This CDR3 has 14 residues. Between the trimmed V and J ends, which lost 4 bases and 1 base, there was a span of 11 bases. CDR1 is SGHTA and CDR2 is FQGNSA in the germline V gene. CDR3 sequence reads: CASSYTPTSYEQYF. The CDR3 DNA reads TGTGCCAGCAGCTATACACCGACATCCTACGAGCAGTACTTC.

This chain uses TRBV28 with TRBJ1-2, with D maybe TRBD1 (5 bases). V was clipped by 5 bases and J by 3 bases, with 7 bases between them. The CDR3 runs to 12 residues. The germline gives CDR1 MDHEN, CDR2 SYDVKM. The DNA of the CDR3 is TGTGCCAGCAGTACAGGCTACTATGGCTACACCTTC. Its protein product is CASSTGYYGYTF.

V usage is TRBV6-5 and J usage is TRBJ2-6; a weak D match, TRBD1 (6 bases). This CDR3 is 16 amino acids long. The V end lost 0 bases, the J end lost 2 bases, and 8 bases lay between the germline ends. Germline V gene lookup returns CDR1 MNHEY and CDR2 SVGAGI. The CDR3 spells CASSYSAGAGANVLTF. In DNA form, the CDR3 reads TGTGCCAGCAGTTACTCCGCAGGGGCTGGGGCCAACGTCCTGACTTTC.

The rearrangement uses TRBV4-1 and TRBJ1-5; 7 nucleotides match TRBD1. J gave up 7 bases and V 2 bases, and 14 bases lay outside the gene matches. CDR1 MGHRA and CDR2 YSYEKL come from the germline V gene. The CDR3 covers 17 residues. This CDR3 is CASSQPDVEGAKQPQHF. The CDR3 nucleotides are TGCGCCAGCAGCCAACCCGACGTTGAGGGGGCGAAACAGCCCCAGCATTTT.

The chain employs TRBV3-1 and TRBJ2-7; D is unresolved. Trimming took 1 base from V and 7 from J, leaving 5 bases between them. The CDR3 runs 11 residues. The V gene's germline CDR1 is LGHDT and CDR2 YNNKEL (reference sequence). In DNA form, the CDR3 reads TGTGCCAGCAGCCAAGGGGCGGAGCAGTACTTC. This sequence encodes CASSQGAEQYF.

V usage is TRBV7-6 and J usage is TRBJ2-5; no firm D call. CDR3 size: 14 residues. Between the trimmed V and J ends, which lost 1 base and 1 base, there was a span of 7 bases. Germline V lookup: CDR1 SGHVS, CDR2 FNYEAQ. This CDR3 reads CASSLGRSQETQYF. The CDR3, as DNA: TGTGCCAGCAGCTTAGGCCGCAGCCAAGAGACCCAGTACTTC.

The J gene is TRBJ1-3, the V gene TRBV4-3; weak D call: TRBD1 (5 bases). Trimming removed 0 bases at V and 4 bases at J, with 19 bases between. Germline V gives CDR1 LGHNA, CDR2 YSLEER. CDR3 length: 18 amino acids. CDR3 in DNA: TGCGCCAGCAGCCAAGAAAGCGGGGCCACCGATGGCGGAAACACCATATATTTT. This encodes CASSQESGATDGGNTIYF.

This clonotype occurred many times. The rearrangement links TRBV6-1 to TRBJ1-5; D is uncertain. V lost 6 bases and J 4 bases, leaving 7 bases between the germline ends. The CDR3 is 12 residues long. The germline gives CDR1 MNHNS, CDR2 SASEGT. The CDR3 DNA is TGTGCCAGCAGACAGCTTAATCAGCCCCAGCATTTT. The encoded protein is CASRQLNQPQHF.

The chain is built from TRBV7-3 and TRBJ2-5; the D gene is possibly TRBD2 (5 bases). The ends were cut back, 4 bases at V and 4 bases at J, with 10 bases in the middle. CDR3 length: 13 amino acids. CDR1 SGHTA and CDR2 FQGTGA come from the germline V gene. The CDR3 DNA sequence: TGTGCCAGCAGCTCCGCGGGCATAGAGACCCAGTACTTC. Residues: CASSSAGIETQYF. Variable domain in full (rest from reference TRBV7-3 and TRBJ2-5): GAGVSQTPSNKVTEKGKYVELRCDPISGHTALYWYRQSLGQGPEFLIYFQGTGAADDSGLPNDRFFAVRPEGSVSTLKIQRTERGDSAVYLCASSSAGIETQYFGPGTRLLVL.

This clonotype came up many times. The chain combines TRBV5-1 with TRBJ2-1; 9 bases are a match to TRBD1. V lost 2 bases, J lost 7 bases, and 1 base stayed unmatched. CDR3 length: 13 residues. Per the germline V gene, CDR1 is SGHRS and CDR2 is YFSETQ. The CDR3 is CASSFGTGNEQFF. CDR3 nucleotides: TGCGCCAGCAGCTTCGGGACAGGGAATGAGCAGTTCTTC.

The CDR3 DNA is TGTGCCAGTAGTTGGTCGGGGAAGGGCTACACCTTC. It codes for CASSWSGKGYTF. This sequence joins TRBV19 and TRBJ1-2; D is unclear. V shed 5 bases and J shed 8 bases, with 12 bases lying between them. Germline CDR1 and CDR2: LNHDA and SQIVND (reference sequence). This CDR3 comprises 12 residues.

This clonotype was seen a few times. J is TRBJ2-1 and V is TRBV6-5, with 7 bases identical to TRBD2. Germline V gene data show CDR1 as MNHEY and CDR2 as SVGAGI. The CDR3 sequence is 15 residues long. V dropped 5 bases and J dropped 4; count of bases not matched to a gene: 8. The CDR3 DNA sequence: TGTGCCAGCAGTACCGGGACTAAAGGGTACAATGAGCAGTTCTTC. This encodes CASSTGTKGYNEQFF.